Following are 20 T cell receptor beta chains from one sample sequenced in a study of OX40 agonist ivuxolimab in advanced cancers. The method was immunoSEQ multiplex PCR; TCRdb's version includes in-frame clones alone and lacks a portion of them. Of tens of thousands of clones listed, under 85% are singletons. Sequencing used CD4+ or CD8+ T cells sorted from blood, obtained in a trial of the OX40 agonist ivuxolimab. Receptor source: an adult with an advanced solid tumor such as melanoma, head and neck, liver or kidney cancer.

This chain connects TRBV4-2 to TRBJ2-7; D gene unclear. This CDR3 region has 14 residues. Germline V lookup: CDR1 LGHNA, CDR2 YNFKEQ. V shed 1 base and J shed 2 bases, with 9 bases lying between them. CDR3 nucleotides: TGTGCCAGCAGCCAAGGGCCCTTGGCCTACGAGCAGTACTTC. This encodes CASSQGPLAYEQYF.

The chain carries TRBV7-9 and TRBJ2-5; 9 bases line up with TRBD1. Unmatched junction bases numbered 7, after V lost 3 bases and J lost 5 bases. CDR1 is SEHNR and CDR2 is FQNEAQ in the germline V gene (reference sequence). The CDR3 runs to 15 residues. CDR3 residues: CASSFQTGGWETQYF. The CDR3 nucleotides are TGTGCCAGCAGCTTCCAGACAGGGGGTTGGGAGACCCAGTACTTC.

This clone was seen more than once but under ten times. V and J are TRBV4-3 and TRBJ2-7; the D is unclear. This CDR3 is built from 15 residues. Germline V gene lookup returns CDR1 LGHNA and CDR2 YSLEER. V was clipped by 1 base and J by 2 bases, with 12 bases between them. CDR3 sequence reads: CASSQASDNTYEQYF. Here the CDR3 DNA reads TGCGCCAGCAGCCAAGCGTCCGACAACACCTACGAGCAGTACTTC.

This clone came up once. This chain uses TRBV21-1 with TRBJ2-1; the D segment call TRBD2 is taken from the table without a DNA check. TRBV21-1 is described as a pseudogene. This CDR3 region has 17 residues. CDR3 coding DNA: TGTGCCAGCAGCAGCCTGGAGACCGGGACTACTTACAATGAGCAGTTCTTC. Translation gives CASSSLETGTTYNEQFF.

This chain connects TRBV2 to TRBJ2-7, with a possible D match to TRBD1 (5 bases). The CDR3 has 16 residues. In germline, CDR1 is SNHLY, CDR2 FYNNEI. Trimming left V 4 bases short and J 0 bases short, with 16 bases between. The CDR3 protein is CASSVSETVSSYEQYF. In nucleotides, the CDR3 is TGTGCCAGCAGTGTCTCGGAGACAGTGAGCTCCTACGAGCAGTACTTC. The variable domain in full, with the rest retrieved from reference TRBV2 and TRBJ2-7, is EPEVTQTPSHQVTQMGQEVILRCVPISNHLYFYWYRQILGQKVEFLVSFYNNEISEKSEIFDDQFSVERPDGSNFTLKIRSTKLEDSAMYFCASSVSETVSSYEQYFGPGTRLTVT.

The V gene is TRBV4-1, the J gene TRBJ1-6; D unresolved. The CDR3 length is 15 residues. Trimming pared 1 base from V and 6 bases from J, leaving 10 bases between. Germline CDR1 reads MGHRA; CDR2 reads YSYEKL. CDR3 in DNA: TGCGCCAGCAGCCAAGTGGCTCTTGCTAATTCACCCCTCCACTTT. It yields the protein CASSQVALANSPLHF.

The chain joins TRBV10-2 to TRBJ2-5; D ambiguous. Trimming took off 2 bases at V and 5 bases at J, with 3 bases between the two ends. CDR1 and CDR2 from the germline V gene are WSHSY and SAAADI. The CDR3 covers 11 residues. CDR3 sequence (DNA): TGCGCCAGCAGTGAGGGGGAGACCCAGTACTTC. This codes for CASSEGETQYF.

The DNA for the CDR3 is TGCGCCAGCAGCCAAGATTACACCGGGGAGCTGTTTTTT. Translated, it gives CASSQDYTGELFF. The chain is built from TRBV4-1 and TRBJ2-2; no clear D. Germline loops: CDR1 MGHRA, CDR2 YSYEKL. V gave up 0 bases and J gave up 3 bases, with 2 bases separating them. The CDR3 covers 13 residues.

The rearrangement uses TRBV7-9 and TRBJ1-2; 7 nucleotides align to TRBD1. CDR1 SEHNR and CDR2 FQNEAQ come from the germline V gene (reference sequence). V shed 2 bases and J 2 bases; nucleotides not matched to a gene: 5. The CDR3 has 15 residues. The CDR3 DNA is TGTGCCAGCAGCTTATCGGCAGGGGGAAACTATGGCTACACCTTC. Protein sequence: CASSLSAGGNYGYTF.

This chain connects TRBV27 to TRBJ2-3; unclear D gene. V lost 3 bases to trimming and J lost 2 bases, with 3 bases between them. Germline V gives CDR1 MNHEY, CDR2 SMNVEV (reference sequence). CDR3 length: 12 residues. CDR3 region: CASSFNTDTQYF. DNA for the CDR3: TGTGCCAGCAGTTTTAACACAGATACGCAGTATTTT.

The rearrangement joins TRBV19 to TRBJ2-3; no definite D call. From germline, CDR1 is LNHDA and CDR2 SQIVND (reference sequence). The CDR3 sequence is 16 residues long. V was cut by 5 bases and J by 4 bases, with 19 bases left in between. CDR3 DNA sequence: TGTGCCAGTAGTCCCGGGCTCCGAATCCCCCCAGATACGCAGTATTTT. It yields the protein CASSPGLRIPPDTQYF.

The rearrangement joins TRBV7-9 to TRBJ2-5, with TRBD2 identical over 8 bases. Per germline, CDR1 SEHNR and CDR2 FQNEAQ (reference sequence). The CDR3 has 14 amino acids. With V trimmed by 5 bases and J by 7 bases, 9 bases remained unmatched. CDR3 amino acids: CASSPSGAGATQYF. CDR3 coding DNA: TGTGCCAGCAGCCCCTCGGGAGCGGGGGCGACCCAGTACTTC.

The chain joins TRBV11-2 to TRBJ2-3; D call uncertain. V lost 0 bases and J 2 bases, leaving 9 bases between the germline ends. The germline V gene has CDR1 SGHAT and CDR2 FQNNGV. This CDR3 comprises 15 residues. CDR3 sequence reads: CASSLESVFTDTQYF. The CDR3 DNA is TGTGCCAGCAGCTTAGAATCCGTTTTCACAGATACGCAGTATTTT.

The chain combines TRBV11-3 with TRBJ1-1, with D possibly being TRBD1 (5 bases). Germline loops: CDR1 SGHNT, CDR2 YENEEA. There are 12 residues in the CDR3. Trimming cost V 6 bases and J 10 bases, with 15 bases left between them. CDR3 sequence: CASRPIRDGAFF. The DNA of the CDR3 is TGTGCCAGCAGACCAATAAGGGACGGAGCTTTCTTT.

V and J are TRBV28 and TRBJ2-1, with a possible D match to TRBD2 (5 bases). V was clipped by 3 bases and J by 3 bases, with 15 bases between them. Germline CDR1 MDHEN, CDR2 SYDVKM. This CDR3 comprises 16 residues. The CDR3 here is CASSLVGAVNYNEQFF. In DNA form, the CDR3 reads TGTGCCAGCAGTTTGGTGGGAGCAGTTAACTACAATGAGCAGTTCTTC.

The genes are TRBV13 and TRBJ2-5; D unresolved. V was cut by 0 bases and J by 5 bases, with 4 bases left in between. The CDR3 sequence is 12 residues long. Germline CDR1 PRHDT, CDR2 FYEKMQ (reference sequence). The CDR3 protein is CASSLGTETQYF. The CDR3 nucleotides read TGTGCCAGCAGCTTAGGAACGGAGACCCAGTACTTC.

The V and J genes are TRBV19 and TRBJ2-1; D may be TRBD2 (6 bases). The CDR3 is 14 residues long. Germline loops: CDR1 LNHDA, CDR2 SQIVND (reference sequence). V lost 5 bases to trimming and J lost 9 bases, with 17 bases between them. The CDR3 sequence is CASSPPGLTGEQFF. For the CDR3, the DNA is TGTGCCAGTAGTCCGCCGGGACTCACGGGTGAGCAGTTCTTC.

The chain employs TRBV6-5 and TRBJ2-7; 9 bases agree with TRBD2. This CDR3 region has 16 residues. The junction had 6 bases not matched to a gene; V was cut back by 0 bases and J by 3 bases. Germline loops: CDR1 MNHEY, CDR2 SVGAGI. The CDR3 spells CASSYSIGGGGYEQYF. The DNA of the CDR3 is TGTGCCAGCAGTTACTCGATCGGCGGGGGGGGCTACGAGCAGTACTTC.

CDR3 nucleotide sequence: TGTGCCAGCAGCTTAGGAGAGCCCTACGAGCAGTACTTC. Translation gives CASSLGEPYEQYF. The rearrangement joins TRBV13 to TRBJ2-7; no firm D call. CDR1 is PRHDT and CDR2 is FYEKMQ in the germline V gene (reference sequence). CDR3 length equals 13 residues. V was pared by 0 bases and J by 2 bases, with 5 bases between. Complete variable domain (other parts from reference TRBV13 and TRBJ2-7): AAGVIQSPRHLIKEKRETATLKCYPIPRHDTVYWYQQGPGQDPQFLISFYEKMQSDKGSIPDRFSAQQFSDYHSELNMSSLELGDSALYFCASSLGEPYEQYFGPGTRLTVT.

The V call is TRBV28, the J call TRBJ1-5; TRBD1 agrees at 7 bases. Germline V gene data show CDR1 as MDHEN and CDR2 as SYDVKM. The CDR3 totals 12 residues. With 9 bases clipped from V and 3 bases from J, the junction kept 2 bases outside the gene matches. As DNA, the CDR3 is TGTGCCAGTACAGGGGACAATCAGCCCCAGCATTTT. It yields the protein CASTGDNQPQHF.